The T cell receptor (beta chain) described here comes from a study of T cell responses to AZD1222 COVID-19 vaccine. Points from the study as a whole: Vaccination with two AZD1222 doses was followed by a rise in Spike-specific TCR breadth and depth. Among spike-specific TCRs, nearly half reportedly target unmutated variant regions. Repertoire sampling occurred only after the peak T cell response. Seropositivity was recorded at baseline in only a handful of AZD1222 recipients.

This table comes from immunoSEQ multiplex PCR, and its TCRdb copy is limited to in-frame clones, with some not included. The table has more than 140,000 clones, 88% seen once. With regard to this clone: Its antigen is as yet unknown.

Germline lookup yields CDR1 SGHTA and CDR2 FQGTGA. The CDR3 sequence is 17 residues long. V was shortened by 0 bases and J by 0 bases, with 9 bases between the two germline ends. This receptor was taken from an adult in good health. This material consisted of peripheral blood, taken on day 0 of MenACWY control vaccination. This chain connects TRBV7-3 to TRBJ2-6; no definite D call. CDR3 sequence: CASSLTTSRSGANVLTF. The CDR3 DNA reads TGTGCCAGCAGCTTAACGACAAGTCGCTCTGGGGCCAACGTCCTGACTTTC. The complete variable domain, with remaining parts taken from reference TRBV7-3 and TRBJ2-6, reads GAGVSQTPSNKVTEKGKYVELRCDPISGHTALYWYRQSLGQGPEFLIYFQGTGAADDSGLPNDRFFAVRPEGSVSTLKIQRTERGDSAVYLCASSLTTSRSGANVLTFGAGSRLTVL.